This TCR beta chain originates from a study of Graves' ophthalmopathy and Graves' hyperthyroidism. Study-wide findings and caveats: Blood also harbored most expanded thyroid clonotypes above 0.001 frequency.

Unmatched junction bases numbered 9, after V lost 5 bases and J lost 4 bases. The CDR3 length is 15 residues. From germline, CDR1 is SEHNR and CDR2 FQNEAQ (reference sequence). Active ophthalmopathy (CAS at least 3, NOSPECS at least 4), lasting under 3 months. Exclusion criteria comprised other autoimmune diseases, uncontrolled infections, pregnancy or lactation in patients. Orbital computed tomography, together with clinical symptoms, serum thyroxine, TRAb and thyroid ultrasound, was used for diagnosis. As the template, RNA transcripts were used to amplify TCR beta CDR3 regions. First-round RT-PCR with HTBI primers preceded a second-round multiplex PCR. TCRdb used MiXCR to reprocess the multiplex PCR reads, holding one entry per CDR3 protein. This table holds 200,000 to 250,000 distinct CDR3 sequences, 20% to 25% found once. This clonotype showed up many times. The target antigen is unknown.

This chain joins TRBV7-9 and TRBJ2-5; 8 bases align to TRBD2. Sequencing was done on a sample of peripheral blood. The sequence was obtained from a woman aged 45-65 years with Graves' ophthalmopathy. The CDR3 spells CASSLSTGGAETQYF. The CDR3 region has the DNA TGTGCCAGCAGCCTCTCAACGGGAGGGGCAGAGACCCAGTACTTC.